Detailed here is one TCR beta chain. Its matching antigen is unknown. These data originate in a study of T cell responses to AZD1222 COVID-19 vaccine. About the study: Samples with a second dose at about 4 or about 12 weeks were pooled together. Broader study findings: A rise in Spike-specific TCR breadth and depth followed two AZD1222 doses. White British donors predominated, females outnumbered males, and clonal diversity was possibly underestimated.

Profiled with immunoSEQ multiplex PCR; TCRdb holds only in-frame clones, not every one. The sample gives about 130,000 clones, about 90% of which show up once; 4.2% is in the top ten. Sequenced material: peripheral blood, taken on day 0 of AZD1222 vaccination. This TCR came from an adult in good health.

CDR3 amino acids: CACKTGAGANVLTF. CDR3 sequence (DNA): TGTGCCTGCAAGACAGGGGCTGGGGCCAACGTCCTGACTTTC. The chain couples TRBV30 to TRBJ2-6, with TRBD1 matching 8 bases. Germline values: CDR1 GTSNPN, CDR2 SVGIG (reference sequence). This CDR3 spans 14 amino acids. With 6 bases clipped from V and 2 bases from J, the junction kept 3 bases outside the gene matches.